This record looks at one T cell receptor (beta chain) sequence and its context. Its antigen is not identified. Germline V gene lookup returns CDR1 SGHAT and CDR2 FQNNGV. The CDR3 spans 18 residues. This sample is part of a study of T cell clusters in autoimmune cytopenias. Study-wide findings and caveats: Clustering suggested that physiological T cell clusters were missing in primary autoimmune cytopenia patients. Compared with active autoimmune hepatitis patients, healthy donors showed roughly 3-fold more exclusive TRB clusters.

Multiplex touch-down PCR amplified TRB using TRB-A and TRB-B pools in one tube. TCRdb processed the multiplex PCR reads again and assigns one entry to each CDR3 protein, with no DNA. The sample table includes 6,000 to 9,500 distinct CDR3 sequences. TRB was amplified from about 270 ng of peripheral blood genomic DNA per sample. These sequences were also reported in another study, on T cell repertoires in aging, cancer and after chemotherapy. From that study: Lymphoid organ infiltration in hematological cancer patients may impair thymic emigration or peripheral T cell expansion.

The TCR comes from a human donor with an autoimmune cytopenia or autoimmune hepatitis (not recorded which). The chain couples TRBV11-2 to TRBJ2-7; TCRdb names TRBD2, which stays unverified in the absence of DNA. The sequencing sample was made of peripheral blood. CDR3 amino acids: CASSLRWGSGIGWNEQYF.